Each of the 29 T cell receptor beta chains below was sequenced from the same sample in a study of T cells in Graves' hyperthyroidism and ophthalmopathy. Template material for amplifying TCR beta CDR3 regions consisted of RNA transcripts. During a first-round RT-PCR of the TCR CDR3, the HTBI primer set was used. MiXCR, run by TCRdb on the multiplex PCR reads, gives a single entry per CDR3 protein. Of around 300,000 distinct CDR3 sequences listed, roughly 13% are singletons. Specimen: blood. The receptor set was obtained from a woman under 40 with Graves' hyperthyroidism that later progressed to Graves' ophthalmopathy.

The chain links TRBV5-8 to TRBJ1-1, with 8 bases identical to TRBD1. The germline V gene has CDR1 SGHTS and CDR2 YDEGEE. The CDR3 runs to 16 residues. Losses at the gene ends were 4 bases for V and 0 bases for J; bases not matched to a gene: 8. CDR3 sequence reads: CASSETGTGMNTEAFF. The CDR3 region has the DNA TGTGCCAGCAGCGAAACCGGGACAGGAATGAACACTGAAGCTTTCTTT.

This rearrangement joins TRBV2 to TRBJ2-1; 14 bases match TRBD2. From germline, CDR1 is SNHLY and CDR2 FYNNEI. The CDR3 extends over 14 amino acids. Trimming cost V 9 bases and J 9 bases; bases outside gene matches: 7. The chain's CDR3 is CASTGTSGSIEQFF. CDR3 sequence (DNA): TGTGCCAGTACCGGGACTAGCGGGAGTATTGAGCAGTTCTTC.

The rearrangement links TRBV28 to TRBJ1-5; D perhaps matches TRBD1 (6 bases). Germline CDR1 and CDR2: MDHEN and SYDVKM. The CDR3 is 17 amino acids. V lost 6 bases and J 6 bases, leaving 24 bases between the germline ends. The CDR3 DNA is TGTGCCAGCAGCCGCCAAGGCGGCAGGGGCCTAGCTCAGCCCCAGCATTTT. Protein product: CASSRQGGRGLAQPQHF.

This clonotype was seen more than once but under ten times. This chain links TRBV9 with TRBJ1-1, with D unclear. Germline CDR1 SGDLS, CDR2 YYNGEE. V gave up 0 bases and J gave up 8 bases, with 11 bases separating them. This CDR3 has 13 amino acids. The CDR3 nucleotides read TGTGCCAGCAGCGTAGGCCCACAAACCGAAGCTTTCTTT. Translated, it gives CASSVGPQTEAFF.

At least ten counts were recorded for this clonotype. The chain combines TRBV11-2 with TRBJ2-5; D is possibly TRBD2 (5 bases). V lost 4 bases to trimming and J lost 2 bases, with 14 bases between them. The CDR3 has 15 residues. Germline-derived CDR1 and CDR2 are SGHAT and FQNNGV. CDR3 in DNA: TGTGCCAGCAGCTATAATACCGGGATTCAAGAGACCCAGTACTTC. Translation: CASSYNTGIQETQYF.

This clonotype was seen repeatedly, ten times or more. The chain is built from TRBV12-3 or TRBV12-4 and TRBJ1-2, with a possible D match to TRBD1 (5 bases). V shed 6 bases and J shed 8 bases, with 13 bases lying between them. The CDR3 loop spans 12 amino acids. The CDR3 DNA is TGTGCCAGCAGACTAGACAGAGAAGGCTACACCTTC. This gives the protein CASRLDREGYTF.

The sample holds many counts of this clonotype. This rearrangement joins TRBV2 to TRBJ2-3; D is unresolved. The germline V gene has CDR1 SNHLY and CDR2 FYNNEI. Trimming cost V 7 bases and J 4 bases, with 9 bases left between them. The CDR3 is 12 residues long. The CDR3 coding sequence is TGTGCCAGCAACCTAGGAGCAGATACGCAGTATTTT. Translation gives CASNLGADTQYF.

This clonotype was detected ten times or more. This chain connects TRBV7-9 to TRBJ2-5; D is uncertain. The CDR3 length is 12 residues. V dropped 6 bases and J dropped 5 bases, with 10 bases sitting between them. CDR1 SEHNR and CDR2 FQNEAQ come from the germline V gene (reference sequence). As DNA, the CDR3 is TGTGCCAGCAGTTTGGGGTGGGAGACCCAGTACTTC. Its translation: CASSLGWETQYF.

The genes are TRBV5-1 and TRBJ2-5; D gene ambiguous. The CDR3 length is 12 residues. CDR1 is SGHRS, CDR2 YFSETQ, per germline. The V gene lost 2 bases and the J gene lost 5 bases, with 7 bases spanning the gap. The CDR3 region is CASSLMFETQYF. The CDR3 region has the DNA TGCGCCAGCAGCTTAATGTTCGAGACCCAGTACTTC.

V gene TRBV7-9 combines with J gene TRBJ2-1; 11 bases line up with TRBD2. Per the germline V gene, CDR1 is SEHNR and CDR2 is FQNEAQ (reference sequence). The CDR3 is 16 amino acids. J gave up 1 base and V 9 bases, and 8 bases lay outside the gene matches. CDR3: CASHGLAGPSYNEQFF. In nucleotides, the CDR3 is TGTGCCAGTCACGGACTAGCGGGCCCATCCTACAATGAGCAGTTCTTC.

This clonotype was counted a few times. The chain has TRBV19 and TRBJ1-2; 8 bases are shared with TRBD1. This CDR3 contains 13 residues. Trimming cost V 9 bases and J 1 base; bases outside gene matches: 4. The V gene's germline CDR1 is LNHDA and CDR2 SQIVND (reference sequence). The CDR3 sequence: CASRQGSNYGYTF. CDR3 DNA: TGTGCCAGCCGACAGGGGAGTAACTATGGCTACACCTTC.

This clonotype has a count of ten or more. This chain links TRBV28 with TRBJ2-5; D is unresolved. Trimming shortened V by 1 base and J by 0 bases, and 9 bases separated the two germline ends. In germline, CDR1 is MDHEN, CDR2 SYDVKM. The CDR3 is made up of 15 amino acids. The CDR3 sequence is CASSLSVMYQETQYF. CDR3 sequence (DNA): TGTGCCAGCAGTTTATCCGTGATGTACCAAGAGACCCAGTACTTC.

The chain carries TRBV10-3 and TRBJ2-3; no clear D. Trimming removed 10 bases at V and 5 bases at J, with 28 bases between. The CDR3 is made up of 17 amino acids. Per the germline V gene, CDR1 is ENHRY and CDR2 is SYGVKD. CDR3 DNA sequence: TGTGCCACCCCCCCCGGACGGGCGTTCATGCGAGTAGATACGCAGTATTTT. Protein sequence: CATPPGRAFMRVDTQYF.

About this clonotype: Just one base apart from a much larger clone, this may be a read error. The chain joins TRBV29-1 to TRBJ2-5, with TRBD2 matching over 7 bases. CDR1 and CDR2 from the germline V gene are SQVTM and ANQGSEA. This CDR3 contains 14 residues. The ends lost 3 bases at V and 5 bases at J; junction bases unmatched: 9. The CDR3 sequence: CSVDPGLGGETQYF. CDR3 nucleotides: TGCAGCGTTGATCCGGGACTGGGAGGGGAGACCCAGTACTTC.

This clonotype has a count of ten or more. The rearrangement uses TRBV27 and TRBJ1-5; the D is unclear. V was trimmed by 0 bases and J by 7 bases, leaving 13 bases between them. In germline, CDR1 is MNHEY, CDR2 SMNVEV (reference sequence). There are 15 residues in the CDR3. The CDR3 coding sequence is TGTGCCAGCAGTTTATCGATGAAGGGCCGGCAGCCCCAGCATTTT. It codes for CASSLSMKGRQPQHF.

The sample holds many counts of this clonotype. This chain connects TRBV6-2 or TRBV6-3 to TRBJ1-1; TRBD1 aligns across 10 bases. CDR1 and CDR2 (germline): MNHEY, SVGEGT. Trimming at V came to 6 bases and at J to 0 bases, leaving 7 bases not matched to a gene. The CDR3 consists of 16 residues. CDR3 protein: CASSGGQGEMNTEAFF. Written as DNA, the CDR3 is TGTGCCAGCAGCGGAGGACAGGGGGAGATGAACACTGAAGCTTTCTTT.

This clonotype came up many times. The chain recombines TRBV12-3 or TRBV12-4 with TRBJ2-2; 7 bases are a match to TRBD2. This CDR3 is built from 14 residues. Germline trimming cut 8 bases from V and 1 base from J; bases unmatched to any gene: 4. In nucleotides, the CDR3 is TGTGCCAGCGGCCTAGCGGAGAACACCGGGGAGCTGTTTTTT. Its translation is CASGLAENTGELFF.

In this sample, this clonotype turned up many times. This chain uses TRBV7-9 with TRBJ1-4, with D unresolved. The CDR3 is made up of 13 amino acids. The V end lost 0 bases, the J end lost 8 bases, and 7 bases lay between the germline ends. From germline, CDR1 is SEHNR and CDR2 FQNEAQ (reference sequence). CDR3 residues: CASSLAAREKLFF. CDR3 nucleotide sequence: TGTGCCAGCAGCTTAGCAGCCAGGGAAAAACTGTTTTTT.

This clonotype was detected ten times or more. The chain couples TRBV7-9 to TRBJ2-3; D is unclear. This CDR3 is built from 16 residues. Trimming removed 1 base at V and 2 bases at J, with 13 bases between. Germline V gene lookup returns CDR1 SEHNR and CDR2 FQNEAQ (reference sequence). DNA for the CDR3: TGTGCCAGCAGCTTAGAACCAGACGGGTCCACAGATACGCAGTATTTT. Translated: CASSLEPDGSTDTQYF.

This clonotype was found many times. The chain uses TRBV19 and TRBJ1-2; D possibly corresponds to TRBD1 (5 bases). The CDR3 extends over 12 amino acids. Germline CDR1 reads LNHDA; CDR2 reads SQIVND (reference sequence). The V end was cut by 10 bases, the J end by 0 bases, with 9 bases between. CDR3 nucleotides: TGTGCCACCCGGACATCTAACTATGGCTACACCTTC. Its translation is CATRTSNYGYTF.

This clonotype was recorded at least ten times. V usage is TRBV3-1 and J usage is TRBJ2-5; D is possibly TRBD2 (5 bases). The CDR3 is 14 residues long. Germline V CDR1 and CDR2: LGHDT, YNNKEL (reference sequence). V was trimmed by 1 base and J by 5 bases, leaving 11 bases between them. The CDR3 nucleotides are TGTGCCAGCAGCCAAGTGGCGGCTAGCGAGACCCAGTACTTC. It encodes CASSQVAASETQYF.

The chain joins TRBV19 to TRBJ2-5; TRBD1 might be the D (6 bases). V gave up 5 bases and J gave up 2 bases, with 15 bases separating them. The CDR3 totals 15 residues. CDR1 and CDR2 (germline): LNHDA, SQIVND (reference sequence). CDR3 sequence reads: CASSLTGTKQETQYF. In DNA form, the CDR3 reads TGTGCCAGTAGTCTGACGGGGACAAAGCAAGAGACCCAGTACTTC.

This clonotype was counted many times. V and J are TRBV19 and TRBJ1-1, with 10 bases identical to TRBD1. The CDR3 runs 14 residues. The germline gives CDR1 LNHDA, CDR2 SQIVND (reference sequence). After removal of 6 bases from V and 4 bases from J, the junction contained 5 bases not matched to a gene. The CDR3 sequence is CASRPGQGVTEAFF. Written as DNA, the CDR3 is TGTGCCAGTAGACCTGGACAGGGGGTCACTGAAGCTTTCTTT.

This clonotype has a count of ten or more. V gene TRBV20-1 combines with J gene TRBJ2-7; TRBD2 aligns across 10 bases. Germline V lookup: CDR1 DFQATT, CDR2 SNEGSKA (reference sequence). The CDR3 sequence is 12 residues long. J gave up 10 bases and V 3 bases, and 6 bases lay outside the gene matches. The CDR3 nucleotides are TGCAGTGCTAGGGAGGGGACTAGCGAACAGTACTTC. Its translation: CSAREGTSEQYF.

This clonotype was counted ten times or more. V usage is TRBV7-2 and J usage is TRBJ1-6; no definite D call. The CDR3 covers 13 residues. Trimming took off 5 bases at V and 4 bases at J, with 6 bases between the two ends. Germline V lookup: CDR1 SGHTA, CDR2 FQGNSA. DNA of the CDR3: TGTGCCAGCAGCGAAGGGTATAATTCACCCCTCCACTTT. Its protein product is CASSEGYNSPLHF.

This clonotype showed up many times. The chain couples TRBV7-9 to TRBJ2-1; possible D gene TRBD1, 5 bases. V gave up 7 bases and J gave up 4 bases, with 23 bases separating them. There are 17 residues in the CDR3. Germline-derived CDR1 and CDR2 are SEHNR and FQNEAQ (reference sequence). The CDR3 sequence: CASIYRSAGKGYNEQFF. The CDR3 DNA sequence: TGTGCCAGCATCTACCGCTCGGCAGGGAAAGGGTACAATGAGCAGTTCTTC. The full variable domain, rest sourced from reference TRBV7-9 and TRBJ2-1, is DTGVSQNPRHKITKRGQNVTFRCDPISEHNRLYWYRQTLGQGPEFLTYFQNEAQLEKSRLLSDRFSAERPKGSFSTLEIQRTEQGDSAMYLCASIYRSAGKGYNEQFFGPGTRLTVL.

In its sample, this clonotype was seen many times. CDR3 coding DNA: TGCGCCAGCAGCCCCAAGACGACAGGGGACTATGGCTACACCTTC. Its translation: CASSPKTTGDYGYTF. The chain carries TRBV5-1 and TRBJ1-2; the match to TRBD1 covers 8 bases. Trimming at V came to 4 bases and at J to 3 bases, leaving 8 bases not matched to a gene. The CDR3 covers 15 residues. Germline-derived CDR1 and CDR2 are SGHRS and YFSETQ.

This clonotype showed up many times. The chain combines TRBV18 with TRBJ2-3; TRBD2 is a possible D gene (6 bases). Germline V gene lookup returns CDR1 KGHSH and CDR2 LQKENI. The germline V and J ends were trimmed by 7 bases and 1 base, with 24 bases remaining between them. The CDR3 is 18 residues long. CDR3 DNA: TGTGCCAGCTTAACGGACGGGAGCACAGTACCAGGCACAGATACGCAGTATTTT. Translated: CASLTDGSTVPGTDTQYF.

This clonotype was seen a single time. The chain uses TRBV28 and TRBJ2-7; tentative D call: TRBD2 (6 bases). V lost 5 bases, J lost 3 bases, and 20 bases lay in between. This CDR3 region has 16 residues. Germline CDR1 is MDHEN and CDR2 is SYDVKM. The CDR3 is CASSLALGSPFYEQYF. The CDR3, as DNA: TGTGCCAGCAGTCTAGCGCTCGGATCTCCCTTCTACGAGCAGTACTTC. The full variable domain, in which reference TRBV28 and TRBJ2-7 provide the parts outside the CDR3, is DVKVTQSSRYLVKRTGEKVFLECVQDMDHENMFWYRQDPGLGLRLIYFSYDVKMKEKGDIPEGYSVSREKKERFSLILESASTNQTSMYLCASSLALGSPFYEQYFGPGTRLTVT.